Below are 11 T cell receptor beta chains sequenced from a single sample in a study of CD8+CD57+ T cells in acquired aplastic anemia. TCR beta VDJ and CDR3 profiles were obtained from a genomic DNA template. TCRdb itself ran the reads through MiXCR, one entry per CDR3 protein. The sample has over 150,000 distinct CDR3 sequences, 55% to 65% seen once. The sequenced patients had an expansion of CD8+CD57+ cells seen by flow cytometry. Sequenced material: sorted CD4+, CD8+, or CD8+CD57+ T cells (not recorded which) from PBMCs. The receptors come from a human donor with aplastic anemia.

The chain combines TRBV19 with TRBJ1-5; D is unclear. With 0 bases removed from V and 6 bases from J, the gap between germline ends came to 6 bases. The CDR3 totals 13 residues. The germline gives CDR1 LNHDA, CDR2 SQIVND (reference sequence). The CDR3 loop reads CASSIDRGQPQHF. In DNA, the CDR3 is TGTGCCAGTAGTATAGATCGTGGTCAGCCCCAGCATTTT.

In regard to this clonotype: A read error may account for a junction end that differs from germline. The rearrangement joins TRBV19 to TRBJ2-2; 10 bases align to TRBD1. CDR1 is LNHDA, CDR2 SQIVND, per germline (reference sequence). CDR3 size: 15 residues. The DNA for the CDR3 is TGTACCAGTAGTGTCGACAGGGGGCGTGTCGGGGAGCTGTTTTTT. This gives the protein CTSSVDRGRVGELFF.

This clonotype was found a few times. The CDR3 here is CASSATGSTEQFF. CDR3 DNA sequence: TGTGCCAGCAGTGCAACAGGGAGCACTGAGCAGTTCTTC. V is TRBV2 and J is TRBJ2-1; weak D call: TRBD1 (6 bases). Germline V lookup: CDR1 SNHLY, CDR2 FYNNEI. This CDR3 has 13 amino acids. V was pared by 4 bases and J by 9 bases, with 13 bases between.

This clonotype came up many times. This chain uses TRBV7-9 with TRBJ2-7; 7 bases match TRBD1. The V gene end was trimmed by 1 base and the J gene end by 6 bases; junction bases not matched to a gene: 9. The CDR3 totals 15 residues. CDR1 is SEHNR and CDR2 is FQNEAQ in the germline V gene (reference sequence). The CDR3 DNA reads as TGTGCCAGCAGCTTAGAGGGACAGCATCCTTGCGAGCAGTACTTC. Residues: CASSLEGQHPCEQYF.

There are many counts of this clonotype. This chain links TRBV19 with TRBJ2-7; possibly TRBD1 for D (5 bases). Germline lookup yields CDR1 LNHDA and CDR2 SQIVND (reference sequence). Trimming took 3 bases from V and 2 from J, leaving 8 bases between them. The CDR3 is made up of 13 amino acids. CDR3 sequence reads: CASSIQGTYEQYF. The CDR3 DNA is TGTGCCAGTAGTATCCAGGGCACCTACGAGCAGTACTTC.

With respect to this clonotype: A junction end diverges from the germline sequence, so it may reflect a read error. This chain joins TRBV7-2 and TRBJ1-2, with D unclear. The CDR3 covers 11 residues. In germline, CDR1 is SGHTA, CDR2 FQGNSA. The chain's CDR3 is CASNLYNGYTF. DNA for the CDR3: TGTGCCAGCAACTTATACAATGGCTACACCTTC.

The V and J genes are TRBV25-1 and TRBJ1-5; D is uncertain. The CDR3 has 15 amino acids. In germline, CDR1 is MGHDK, CDR2 SYGVNS. Trimming took off 3 bases at V and 7 bases at J, with 16 bases between the two ends. The CDR3 DNA sequence: TGTGCCAGCAGTGAGGGAAGAGGATTCAGGCAGCCCCAGCATTTT. It specifies CASSEGRGFRQPQHF.

Worth noting for this clonotype: The final CDR3 position lacks the conserved phenylalanine or tryptophan, pointing to a likely read error. The chain combines TRBV11-2 with TRBJ1-2; tentatively, D is TRBD1 (5 bases). Germline assignment: CDR1 SGHAT and CDR2 FQNNGV. Trimming took 3 bases from V and 1 from J, leaving 9 bases between them. The CDR3 runs to 14 residues. CDR3 DNA sequence: TGTGCCAGCAGCTTGCCAGGGCTTAACTATGGCTACACCTCC. Residues: CASSLPGLNYGYTS.

The CDR3 DNA reads as TGTGCCAGCAGTTCCGATGGGGGATGGACTGAAGCTTTCTTT. Translated, it gives CASSSDGGWTEAFF. The chain couples TRBV19 to TRBJ1-1; TRBD1 might be the D (5 bases). V was pared by 9 bases and J by 5 bases, with 19 bases between. Germline V gene lookup returns CDR1 LNHDA and CDR2 SQIVND (reference sequence). The CDR3 totals 14 residues.

This clonotype occurred many times. V usage is TRBV20-1 and J usage is TRBJ2-7; TRBD1 matches at 10 bases. This CDR3 spans 18 amino acids. CDR1 is DFQATT and CDR2 is SNEGSKA in the germline V gene (reference sequence). Trimming removed 6 bases from V and 2 bases from J; junction bases left unmatched: 19. CDR3 loop: CSAPRSSTPGQGTYEQYF. CDR3 coding DNA: TGCAGTGCCCCACGTAGTAGTACACCGGGACAGGGGACCTACGAGCAGTACTTC.

The V gene is TRBV7-3, the J gene TRBJ1-2; D may be TRBD1 (5 bases). The CDR3 consists of 14 residues. Between the trimmed V and J ends, which lost 2 bases and 8 bases, there was a span of 15 bases. Germline CDR1 SGHTA, CDR2 FQGTGA. CDR3 residues: CASSLVGVIEGYTF. The CDR3 nucleotides read TGTGCCAGCAGCTTAGTAGGGGTAATTGAGGGCTACACCTTC.